This T cell receptor (beta chain) was identified during a study of beta chain features in type 1 diabetes. Regarding the study as a whole: Patients showed naive, central memory and Treg TCRB repertoires that appeared more similar than those of healthy donors. TCRB CDR3s were moderately but significantly shorter in Type 1 diabetes patients in all four CD4+ subsets.

This clone was seen only a few times. Its antigen remains unknown. CDR3 length equals 20 residues. Losses at the gene ends were 6 bases for V and 0 bases for J; bases not matched to a gene: 18. Looked up from germline, CDR1 is SQVTM and CDR2 is ANQGSEA. TCRB transcripts that were expressed got sequenced, as all of the isolated RNA had been reverse transcribed. Method: immunoSEQ multiplex PCR; TCRdb's copy keeps in-frame clones and lacks some. Among about 230,000 clones, 16% were seen once, and the ten largest hold about 0.085%. The authors took one heparinised blood draw, averaging roughly 120 mL, from each donor.

The receptor's source is a man younger than 45 with type 1 diabetes. What was sequenced was naive CD4+ T cells from blood. V is TRBV29-1 and J is TRBJ2-1, with 12 bases fitting TRBD2. The CDR3 nucleotides read TGCAGCGTACCTGAACCTCCGGGACTAGCGGGTCTTAGCTCCTACAATGAGCAGTTCTTC. Its protein is CSVPEPPGLAGLSSYNEQFF.